This TCR beta chain appears in the sequencing data of a study of OX40 agonist ivuxolimab in advanced cancers. Overall study context: People who had prior anti-PD-1, anti-PD-L1 or anti-CTLA-4 therapy could take part, and about 40% had some. Study outcomes and limitations: Dosing at 0.1 to 3.0 mg/kg was accompanied by clonal expansion of CD4+ and CD8+ blood T cells by week 6. CD8+ T cells averaged more expanded clones than CD4+.

The germline gives CDR1 SGHTA, CDR2 FQGNSA. Trimming took 5 bases from V and 2 from J; bases not matched to a gene: 10. CDR3 length: 16 residues. Regarding this clone: Its antigen is not known.

Autoimmune disease history or systemic immunosuppression led to patients being barred. Sequencing was performed with immunoSEQ multiplex PCR; in TCRdb, only in-frame clones are kept and a portion is missing. The data show tens of thousands of clones, 82% seen once. The source of this sequence is an adult with an advanced solid tumor such as melanoma, head and neck, liver or kidney cancer. Sequencing used CD4+ or CD8+ T cells sorted from blood, obtained in a trial of the OX40 agonist ivuxolimab. The J gene is TRBJ1-1, the V gene TRBV7-2; 8 bases fit TRBD1. The CDR3 loop is CASSRQAGQVNTEAFF. For the CDR3, the DNA is TGTGCCAGCAGCCGTCAAGCGGGACAGGTAAACACTGAAGCTTTCTTT.